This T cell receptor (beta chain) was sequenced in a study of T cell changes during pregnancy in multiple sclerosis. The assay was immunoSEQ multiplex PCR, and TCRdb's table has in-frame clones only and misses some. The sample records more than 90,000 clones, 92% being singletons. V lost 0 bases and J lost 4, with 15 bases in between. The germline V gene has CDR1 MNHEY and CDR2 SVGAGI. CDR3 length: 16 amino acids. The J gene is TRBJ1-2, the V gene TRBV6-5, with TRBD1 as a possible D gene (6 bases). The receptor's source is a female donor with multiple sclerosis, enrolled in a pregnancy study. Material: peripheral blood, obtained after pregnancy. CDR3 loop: CASSYSARGGLYGYTF. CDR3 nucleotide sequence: TGTGCCAGCAGTTACTCAGCCAGGGGTGGACTCTATGGCTACACCTTC.